Each of the 3 T cell receptor beta chains below was sequenced from the same sample in a study of T cell clonality in common variable immunodeficiency (dated by TCRdb to the mid-2010s). Overall results and qualifications from the work: Fewer deletions and N-nucleotide insertions were reportedly observed in CVID TCRbeta sequences, and highly modified clones with 13 or more V deletions were reportedly absent from CVID TCRbeta sequences.

These TCRs are of unknown antigen specificity. The method behind the library was the immunoSEQ multiplex PCR assay. TCRdb obtained this table from immuneACCESS and retained in-frame rearrangements with V and J assigned. These tables miss some clones; where compared with another copy, unresolved V genes account for less than half of the shortfall, and the remainder is unexplained. Across this sample, about 9,200 clones were tabulated and none appeared just once. The ten largest clones add up to less than 5.5% of the sample. The specimen sequenced was peripheral blood mononuclear cells. All receptors derive from a human donor with common variable immunodeficiency.

This clone is classed as medium-sized. Coverage ceases 3 residues before the CDR3 finishes, and the germline J gene fills in the end. The rearrangement links TRBV19 to TRBJ2-5; 12 nucleotides agree with TRBD2. The CDR3 runs 16 residues. CDR1 is LNHDA and CDR2 is SQIVND in the germline V gene (reference sequence). The junction had 9 bases not matched to a gene; V was cut back by 5 bases and J by 5 bases. The CDR3 bases that were read are TGTGCCAGTAGTTCCCGGACTAGCGGGGCGTGGGAGACC. This sequence encodes CASSSRTSGAWET. The whole CDR3 is CASSSRTSGAWETQYF.

This clone appeared many times. The read gets to within 3 residues of the CDR3 end, and the germline J gene fills in the rest. The chain joins TRBV7-3 to TRBJ2-2; 14 bases line up with TRBD2. This CDR3 is built from 18 residues. Germline-derived CDR1 and CDR2 are SGHTA and FQGTGA. V trimming: 3 bases; J trimming: 8 bases; junction bases outside the gene matches: 11. Partial CDR3 DNA: TGTGCCAGCAGCTTGACTCCGGGACTAGCGGGAGCCGCGGGGGAG. It encodes CASSLTPGLAGAAGE. The CDR3 reads in full as CASSLTPGLAGAAGELFF.

This clone is labeled as medium-sized. The CDR3 bases that were read are TGTGCCAGCTCACGAGACAGGGATGGGAGTGAA. Translating gives CASSRDRDGSE. The whole CDR3 region reads CASSRDRDGSEAFF. The chain links TRBV18 to TRBJ1-1; 7 nucleotides match TRBD1. The CDR3 end falls 3 residues outside the read, so it is completed with the germline J gene. Germline CDR1 is KGHSH and CDR2 is LQKENI. The V segment lost 4 bases and the J segment 7 bases; nucleotides outside the gene matches: 9. This CDR3 has 14 residues.